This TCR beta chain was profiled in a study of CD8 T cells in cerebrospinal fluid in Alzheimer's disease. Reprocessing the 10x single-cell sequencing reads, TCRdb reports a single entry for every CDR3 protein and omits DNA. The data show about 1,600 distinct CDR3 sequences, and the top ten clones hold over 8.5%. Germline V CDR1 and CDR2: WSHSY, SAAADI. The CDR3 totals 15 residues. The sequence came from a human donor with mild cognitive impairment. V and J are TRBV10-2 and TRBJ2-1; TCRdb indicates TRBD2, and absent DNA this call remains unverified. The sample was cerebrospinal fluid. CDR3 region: CASSTGTSGGDEQFF.